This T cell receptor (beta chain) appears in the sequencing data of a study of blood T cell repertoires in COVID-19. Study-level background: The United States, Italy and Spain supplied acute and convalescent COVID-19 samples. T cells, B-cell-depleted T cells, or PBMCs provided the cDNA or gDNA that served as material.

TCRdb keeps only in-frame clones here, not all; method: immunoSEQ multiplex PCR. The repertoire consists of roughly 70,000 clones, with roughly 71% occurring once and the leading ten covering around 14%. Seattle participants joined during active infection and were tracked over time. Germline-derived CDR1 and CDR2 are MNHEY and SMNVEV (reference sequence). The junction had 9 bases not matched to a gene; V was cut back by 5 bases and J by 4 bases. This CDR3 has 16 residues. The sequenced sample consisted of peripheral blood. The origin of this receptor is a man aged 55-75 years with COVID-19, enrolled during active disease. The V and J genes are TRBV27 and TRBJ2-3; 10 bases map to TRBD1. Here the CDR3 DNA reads TGTGCCAGCAGTGCGACCGGGACAGGGGTCGCAGATACGCAGTATTTT. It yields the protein CASSATGTGVADTQYF.